This T cell receptor beta chain was sequenced for a study of blood T cell repertoires in COVID-19. Background on the study: Both acute and convalescent COVID-19 samples were obtained from the United States, Italy and Spain. The cDNA or gDNA used as material had been derived from T cells, B-cell-depleted T cells, or PBMCs.

Trimming shortened V by 5 bases and J by 0 bases, and 10 bases separated the two germline ends. Per germline, CDR1 GTSNPN and CDR2 SVGIG (reference sequence). The CDR3 extends over 13 amino acids. This clone was seen only a few times. How the authors handled the data: Using reference gene primer amplification, nucleated cell counts were estimated. Here immunoSEQ multiplex PCR was the method, and the copy in TCRdb shows in-frame clones only, minus some. The DNA was the basis for D and trimming; V, J and clone size are from that table. Among roughly 280,000 clones listed, roughly 84% were seen once. The sequence derives from a man between 60 and 75 years old with acute or convalescent COVID-19. The sample comprised peripheral blood. V gene TRBV30 combines with J gene TRBJ1-1; D uncertain. CDR3 loop: CAWGQDMNTEAFF. The CDR3 nucleotides are TGTGCCTGGGGGCAGGATATGAACACTGAAGCTTTCTTT.